One and the same sample provided the 14 T cell receptor beta chains below, sequenced in a study of tumor T cells in aggressive B-cell lymphoma. TCRdb keeps only in-frame clones here, not all; method: immunoSEQ multiplex PCR. The sample consists of under 4,500 clones, 86% of them appearing once. Sequencing was performed on tumor tissue. These receptor sequences come from an adult with diffuse large B cell lymphoma.

The chain combines TRBV9 with TRBJ2-1, with 8 nucleotides matching TRBD1. The CDR3 is 15 amino acids. Losses at the gene ends were 5 bases for V and 8 bases for J; bases not matched to a gene: 12. Germline V gene lookup returns CDR1 SGDLS and CDR2 YYNGEE. This chain's CDR3 is CASSWRDRPGDEQFF. The CDR3 DNA reads as TGTGCCAGCAGTTGGCGGGACAGGCCAGGTGATGAGCAGTTCTTC.

The CDR3: CASSYTQGAYEAFF. The CDR3 nucleotides read TGTGCCAGCAGCTACACACAGGGGGCCTACGAAGCTTTCTTT. V gene TRBV5-5 combines with J gene TRBJ1-1; TRBD1 matches 9 bases. This CDR3 is built from 14 residues. Germline trimming cut 3 bases from V and 8 bases from J; bases unmatched to any gene: 8. Germline V lookup: CDR1 SGHKS, CDR2 YYEKEE (reference sequence).

A remark on this clone: The junction and the germline gene differ at one end; a read error may be behind it. The chain carries TRBV10-3 and TRBJ1-1; D may be TRBD1 (5 bases). There are 15 residues in the CDR3. CDR1 ENHRY and CDR2 SYGVKD come from the germline V gene. This CDR3 reads CAISESARGNTEAFF. DNA of the CDR3: TGTGCCATCAGCGAGTCTGCTAGGGGAAACACTGAAGCTTTCTTT.

The chain employs TRBV6-5 and TRBJ2-7, with 8 positions matching TRBD1. This CDR3 comprises 13 residues. In germline, CDR1 is MNHEY, CDR2 SVGAGI. V was pared by 2 bases and J by 11 bases, with 8 bases of the junction left unmatched. The CDR3 region is CASSYVGTGQKYF. The CDR3 nucleotides are TGTGCCAGCAGTTACGTCGGGACAGGCCAAAAGTACTTC.

This chain uses TRBV18 with TRBJ2-7, with 10 nucleotides matching TRBD1. The CDR3 is 16 residues long. V was clipped by 6 bases and J by 3 bases; unmatched bases: 11. From germline, CDR1 is KGHSH and CDR2 LQKENI. As DNA, the CDR3 is TGTGCCAGCTCCCTCCAAGGGACAGGGGTCAACTACGAGCAGTACTTC. Encoded protein: CASSLQGTGVNYEQYF.

V is TRBV10-3 and J is TRBJ2-5, with a weak D call TRBD2 (6 bases). The V end was cut by 6 bases, the J end by 2 bases, with 22 bases between. Germline CDR1 is ENHRY and CDR2 is SYGVKD. The CDR3 has 17 residues. The CDR3 DNA reads as TGTGCCATCAGCGACCTCCTGCGGGGAGTGGGTCAAGAGACCCAGTACTTC. Residues: CAISDLLRGVGQETQYF.

V usage is TRBV7-2 and J usage is TRBJ2-5; the match to TRBD1 covers 7 bases. The J call may be incorrect, as the DNA end agrees better with TRBJ2-7. CDR1 and CDR2 (germline): SGHTA, FQGNSA. This CDR3 is built from 14 residues. Written as DNA, the CDR3 is TGTGCCAGCAGCATCCCGGGACAGTTATACGAGCAGTACTTC. Translation: CASSIPGQLYEQYF.

V is TRBV6-5 and J is TRBJ2-5; 7 bases match TRBD1. From germline, CDR1 is MNHEY and CDR2 SVGAGI. The CDR3 totals 15 residues. Trimming at V came to 9 bases and at J to 2 bases, leaving 12 bases not matched to a gene. The CDR3 sequence is CASTDAPGQQETQYF. Here the CDR3 DNA reads TGTGCCAGTACTGATGCACCGGGACAGCAAGAGACCCAGTACTTC.

This chain uses TRBV29-1 with TRBJ1-1; no clear D. Germline V lookup: CDR1 SQVTM, CDR2 ANQGSEA. Trimming removed 8 bases from V and 0 bases from J, with 7 bases in between. This CDR3 has 11 residues. The CDR3 DNA sequence: TGCAGCTTAAGAGTGAACACTGAAGCTTTCTTT. Its translation is CSLRVNTEAFF.

This chain joins TRBV7-7 and TRBJ2-5; D may be TRBD2 (6 bases). The ends were cut back, 0 bases at V and 2 bases at J, with 10 bases in the middle. Germline V CDR1 and CDR2: SSHAT, FNYEAQ (reference sequence). The length of the CDR3 is 15 residues. CDR3 nucleotide sequence: TGTGCCAGCAGCTTAGCGGAGGGTACTCAAGAGACCCAGTACTTC. Its translation is CASSLAEGTQETQYF. Full variable domain (remainder filled in from reference TRBV7-7 and TRBJ2-5): GAGVSQSPRYKVTKRGQDVTLRCDPISSHATLYWYQQALGQGPEFLTYFNYEAQPDKSGLPSDRFSAERPEGSISTLTIQRTEQRDSAMYRCASSLAEGTQETQYFGPGTRLLVL.

CDR3 in amino acids: CASSPTGTVLYGYTF. CDR3 bases: TGTGCCAGCAGTCCCACCGGGACAGTCTTATATGGCTACACCTTC. This chain connects TRBV6-5 to TRBJ1-2, with 7 bases identical to TRBD1. The V and J ends lost 5 bases and 5 bases, in that order; junction bases with no gene match: 11. The CDR3 extends over 15 amino acids. Germline CDR1 reads MNHEY; CDR2 reads SVGAGI.

This rearrangement joins TRBV28 to TRBJ1-2; D ambiguous. The germline V gene encodes CDR1 MDHEN and CDR2 SYDVKM. Trimming cost V 10 bases and J 3 bases, with 12 bases left between them. CDR3 size: 12 residues. In DNA, the CDR3 is TGTGCCACCGTTTTTTCCGACTATGGCTACACCTTC. It encodes CATVFSDYGYTF.

V is TRBV4-2 and J is TRBJ2-3; 11 bases are shared with TRBD2. The CDR3 extends over 15 amino acids. The ends lost 0 bases at V and 4 bases at J; junction bases unmatched: 0. Germline V gives CDR1 LGHNA, CDR2 YNFKEQ. This chain's CDR3 is CASSQDSGGADTQYF. CDR3 sequence (DNA): TGTGCCAGCAGCCAAGATAGCGGGGGGGCAGATACGCAGTATTTT.

The chain recombines TRBV29-1 with TRBJ2-7; D not resolved. Germline V gene sequence: CDR1 SQVTM, CDR2 ANQGSEA. V was cut by 0 bases and J by 1 base, with 16 bases left in between. The CDR3 loop spans 16 amino acids. The CDR3 is CSVEDVGSTNSYEQYF. The CDR3 DNA reads TGCAGCGTTGAAGATGTCGGCAGCACTAATTCCTACGAGCAGTACTTC.